The 27 T cell receptor beta chains listed next were all sequenced from one sample in a study of shared clonotypes between healthy human individuals. The protocol was immunoSEQ multiplex PCR, while the TCRdb copy is restricted to in-frame clones and leaves out a portion. The table shows 1.5 million to 1.9 million clones, with 98% occurring only once. The sample comprised naive CD4+ T cells sorted from blood. The subset was: CD45RA+ positively selected. These receptors were taken from a man between 25 and 39 years old in good health.

V usage is TRBV18 and J usage is TRBJ2-3; 7 bases map to TRBD2. With 1 base clipped from V and 8 bases from J, the junction kept 6 bases outside the gene matches. CDR1 and CDR2 (germline): KGHSH, LQKENI. This CDR3 has 14 residues. The CDR3 reads CASSPRSGDGTQYF. DNA of the CDR3: TGTGCCAGCTCACCACGCAGCGGGGACGGTACGCAGTATTTT.

This clone was recorded only once. The gene calls are TRBV15 and TRBJ2-1; the match to TRBD2 covers 7 bases. This CDR3 region has 18 residues. Per germline, CDR1 LNHNV and CDR2 YYDKDF (reference sequence). The V segment lost 3 bases and the J segment 0 bases; nucleotides outside the gene matches: 11. The CDR3 loop is CATSSDRGGASSYNEQFF. The CDR3 DNA reads as TGTGCCACCAGCAGTGACCGGGGAGGGGCCAGCTCCTACAATGAGCAGTTCTTC. Using reference TRBV15 and TRBJ2-1 for the parts outside the CDR3, the full variable domain is DAMVIQNPRYQVTQFGKPVTLSCSQTLNHNVMYWYQQKSSQAPKLLFHYYDKDFNNEADTPDNFQSRRPNTSFCFLDIRSPGLGDTAMYLCATSSDRGGASSYNEQFFGPGTRLTVL.

The chain recombines TRBV9 with TRBJ2-2; D is possibly TRBD2 (5 bases). The V end was cut by 0 bases, the J end by 6 bases, with 9 bases between. Per germline, CDR1 SGDLS and CDR2 YYNGEE. The length of the CDR3 is 14 residues. CDR3 coding DNA: TGTGCCAGCAGCGTAGAACTAGGGCCCGGGGAGCTGTTTTTT. Amino acids: CASSVELGPGELFF.

This clone was picked up one time. The rearrangement joins TRBV10-2 to TRBJ2-1; TRBD2 matches at 10 bases. This CDR3 is 14 amino acids long. Germline-derived CDR1 and CDR2 are WSHSY and SAAADI. V lost 7 bases, J lost 4 bases, and 4 bases stayed unmatched. CDR3 amino acids: CASNKAGGYNEQFF. CDR3 nucleotides: TGCGCCAGCAATAAAGCGGGAGGGTACAATGAGCAGTTCTTC.

The chain joins TRBV14 to TRBJ2-7, with 10 positions matching TRBD2. This CDR3 contains 15 residues. Germline assignment: CDR1 SGHDN and CDR2 FVKESK. The trim removed 4 bases at V and 4 bases at J, leaving 7 bases unmatched. The CDR3 DNA is TGTGCCAGCAGCCCCCTAGCGGGAGCTAGATACGAGCAGTACTTC. Its protein is CASSPLAGARYEQYF.

This clone was seen a single time. The V and J genes are TRBV5-1 and TRBJ1-5, with D possibly being TRBD1 (5 bases). CDR1 and CDR2 (germline): SGHRS, YFSETQ. This CDR3 is 15 amino acids long. V lost 0 bases and J lost 7, with 14 bases in between. CDR3 sequence reads: CASSLVAGQGQPQHF. The CDR3, as DNA: TGCGCCAGCAGCTTGGTCGCGGGTCAGGGCCAGCCCCAGCATTTT.

The chain couples TRBV5-1 to TRBJ1-2; D is ambiguous. The CDR3 consists of 13 residues. CDR1 is SGHRS and CDR2 is YFSETQ in the germline V gene. Between the trimmed V and J ends, which lost 4 bases and 3 bases, there was a span of 10 bases. CDR3 nucleotide sequence: TGCGCCAGCAGCCTACAGTCCGACTATGGCTACACCTTC. Amino acids: CASSLQSDYGYTF.

In DNA, the CDR3 is TGTGCCAGCAGTTGGACAGGGGCCTACAATGAGCAGTTCTTC. Its translation is CASSWTGAYNEQFF. V usage is TRBV28 and J usage is TRBJ2-1, with 9 nucleotides matching TRBD1. Germline CDR1 and CDR2: MDHEN and SYDVKM. The CDR3 sequence is 14 residues long. Germline trimming cut 4 bases from V and 2 bases from J; bases unmatched to any gene: 0.

V and J are TRBV5-5 and TRBJ1-2; weak D call: TRBD1 (5 bases). V was cut by 0 bases and J by 3 bases, with 15 bases left in between. Germline V CDR1 and CDR2: SGHKS, YYEKEE (reference sequence). The CDR3 is 16 amino acids. The CDR3 nucleotides are TGTGCCAGCAGCTTGGGACAGAGGGCGGGTGACTATGGCTACACCTTC. It encodes CASSLGQRAGDYGYTF.

The chain carries TRBV4-1 and TRBJ2-7, with TRBD2 identical over 12 bases. Germline CDR1 reads MGHRA; CDR2 reads YSYEKL. This CDR3 contains 15 residues. V was pared by 4 bases and J by 4 bases, with 5 bases of the junction left unmatched. CDR3 nucleotide sequence: TGCGCCAGCAGCCCCCGGACTAGCGGGATATACGAGCAGTACTTC. Protein: CASSPRTSGIYEQYF.

The rearrangement links TRBV28 to TRBJ2-2; no clear D gene. The CDR3 runs 11 residues. V was clipped by 10 bases and J by 7 bases, with 10 bases between them. CDR1 is MDHEN and CDR2 is SYDVKM in the germline V gene. CDR3 coding DNA: TGTGCCACCATAGCTGGCGGGGAGCTGTTTTTT. Translated: CATIAGGELFF.

J is TRBJ1-5 and V is TRBV5-5, with D possibly TRBD1 on 6 matching bases. Trimming pared 3 bases from V and 4 bases from J, leaving 14 bases between. The germline V gene encodes CDR1 SGHKS and CDR2 YYEKEE (reference sequence). The CDR3 spans 15 residues. DNA for the CDR3: TGTGCCAGCAGCTCCATTACAGGGCCAAATCAGCCCCAGCATTTT. Its translation is CASSSITGPNQPQHF.

The J gene is TRBJ2-7, the V gene TRBV7-7, with 8 bases that match TRBD2. Germline-derived CDR1 and CDR2 are SSHAT and FNYEAQ (reference sequence). V was pared by 1 base and J by 0 bases, with 14 bases of the junction left unmatched. The CDR3 loop spans 19 amino acids. The CDR3, as DNA: TGTGCCAGCAGCTTAGACTACGCAGTACTGCGGGAGGACTCCTACGAGCAGTACTTC. This sequence encodes CASSLDYAVLREDSYEQYF. Variable domain in full (rest from reference TRBV7-7 and TRBJ2-7): GAGVSQSPRYKVTKRGQDVTLRCDPISSHATLYWYQQALGQGPEFLTYFNYEAQPDKSGLPSDRFSAERPEGSISTLTIQRTEQRDSAMYRCASSLDYAVLREDSYEQYFGPGTRLTVT.

Comment on this clone: In the same sample, other DNA sequences code for this CDR3. The J gene is TRBJ2-2, the V gene TRBV7-9; 7 bases match TRBD1. Trimming took 5 bases from V and 3 from J; bases not matched to a gene: 3. The CDR3 runs to 14 residues. From germline, CDR1 is SEHNR and CDR2 FQNEAQ (reference sequence). CDR3 nucleotide sequence: TGTGCCAGCAGCCTGGGACAGTACACCGGGGAGCTGTTTTTT. Translation gives CASSLGQYTGELFF.

The CDR3 DNA reads as TGTGCCAGCAGCTTAGACGGGGTCGGCCCCTACGAGCAGTACTTC. Translation: CASSLDGVGPYEQYF. The genes are TRBV7-8 and TRBJ2-7; maybe TRBD2 (5 bases). CDR1 and CDR2 (germline): SGHVS, FQNEAQ. The CDR3 is 15 amino acids. The V end lost 1 base, the J end lost 2 bases, and 12 bases lay between the germline ends.

The chain joins TRBV5-4 to TRBJ2-1; 10 bases align to TRBD2. The CDR3 loop spans 16 amino acids. Germline trimming cut 0 bases from V and 8 bases from J; bases unmatched to any gene: 8. CDR1 is SGHNT, CDR2 YYREEE, per germline (reference sequence). CDR3 amino acids: CASSLAPGLAYDEQFF. The CDR3 bases are TGTGCCAGCAGCTTGGCTCCGGGACTAGCGTACGATGAGCAGTTCTTC.

A note on this clone: Other DNA sequences in the same sample also yield this CDR3. The gene calls are TRBV19 and TRBJ1-1; D ambiguous. Germline loops: CDR1 LNHDA, CDR2 SQIVND (reference sequence). The CDR3 has 14 amino acids. Trimming took off 1 base at V and 0 bases at J, with 6 bases between the two ends. CDR3 in amino acids: CASSIGPMNTEAFF. The CDR3, as DNA: TGTGCCAGTAGTATAGGTCCCATGAACACTGAAGCTTTCTTT.

The chain links TRBV6-1 to TRBJ2-2; no clear D gene. This CDR3 region has 12 residues. CDR1 and CDR2 from the germline V gene are MNHNS and SASEGT. This CDR3 is CGTATVTGELFF. CDR3 DNA sequence: TGTGGCACAGCAACGGTAACCGGGGAGCTGTTTTTT.

The J gene is TRBJ1-4, the V gene TRBV29-1, with TRBD1 matching over 9 bases. Germline V CDR1 and CDR2: SQVTM, ANQGSEA. This CDR3 spans 14 amino acids. The J segment lost 5 bases and the V segment lost 6 bases, leaving 7 bases of the junction unmatched. The CDR3 loop reads CSVSGQGMNEKLFF. The CDR3 nucleotides read TGCAGCGTGTCCGGACAGGGGATGAATGAAAAACTGTTTTTT.

This CDR3 reads CASSIPRTSGTYEQYF. As DNA, the CDR3 is TGTGCCAGTAGTATCCCTCGGACTAGCGGGACCTACGAGCAGTACTTC. This chain connects TRBV19 to TRBJ2-7; 12 bases match TRBD2. Trimming at V came to 3 bases and at J to 2 bases, leaving 5 bases not matched to a gene. The germline V gene encodes CDR1 LNHDA and CDR2 SQIVND (reference sequence). There are 16 residues in the CDR3.

V is TRBV21-1 and J is TRBJ1-5; TRBD1, as called in the table, went unchecked against the DNA. TRBV21-1 is a pseudogene segment. This CDR3 spans 12 amino acids. The CDR3 here is CASRPDRSPQHF. DNA for the CDR3: TGTGCCAGCAGACCCGACAGGTCCCCCCAGCATTTT.

J is TRBJ2-1 and V is TRBV2, with D perhaps given as TRBD1 or TRBD2 (6 bases each). The CDR3 has 14 residues. Germline CDR1 reads SNHLY; CDR2 reads FYNNEI. V lost 5 bases, J lost 9 bases, and 17 bases lay in between. CDR3 nucleotide sequence: TGTGCCAGCAGTCCCACCGTACAGGGAGGTGAGCAGTTCTTC. This translates into CASSPTVQGGEQFF.

CDR3 sequence reads: CASRPRSTDTQYF. The CDR3 DNA reads as TGTGCCAGCAGACCCCGGTCCACAGATACGCAGTATTTT. The chain has TRBV6-6 and TRBJ2-3; D unresolved. V shed 6 bases and J shed 2 bases, with 9 bases lying between them. The CDR3 is 13 residues long. CDR1 MNHNY and CDR2 SVGAGI come from the germline V gene (reference sequence).

This chain joins TRBV29-1 and TRBJ2-3; TRBD2 agrees at 9 bases. The germline CDR1 and CDR2 sequences are SQVTM and ANQGSEA. This CDR3 is built from 13 residues. V gave up 3 bases and J gave up 3 bases; unmatched junction bases: 1. The CDR3 nucleotides read TGCAGCGTTGAGCGGGAGGGAACAGATACGCAGTATTTT. It translates to CSVEREGTDTQYF.

V usage is TRBV6-1 and J usage is TRBJ2-7; possibly TRBD1 for D (5 bases). Germline loops: CDR1 MNHNS, CDR2 SASEGT. The CDR3 length is 15 residues. V gave up 6 bases and J gave up 2 bases, with 17 bases separating them. The CDR3 sequence is CASREYQGSTYEQYF. The CDR3 DNA sequence: TGTGCCAGCAGAGAGTACCAGGGCTCGACCTACGAGCAGTACTTC.

CDR3 residues: CATRRGLHRNTEAFF. The CDR3 DNA sequence: TGTGCCACCCGGAGAGGGCTCCATCGGAACACTGAAGCTTTCTTT. V gene TRBV27 combines with J gene TRBJ1-1; unclear D gene. Germline assignment: CDR1 MNHEY and CDR2 SMNVEV (reference sequence). V lost 10 bases to trimming and J lost 1 base, with 19 bases between them. CDR3 length: 15 residues.

The chain uses TRBV4-3 and TRBJ2-5; D not certain. Trimming pared 1 base from V and 4 bases from J, leaving 10 bases between. The CDR3 totals 14 residues. Germline values: CDR1 LGHNA, CDR2 YSLEER. CDR3 protein: CASSQVGWTETQYF. The CDR3 nucleotides read TGCGCCAGCAGCCAAGTAGGGTGGACAGAGACCCAGTACTTC.